Listed below are T cell receptor beta chains from one sample, sequenced in a study of CD8 T cells in ankylosing spondylitis. TCRdb analysed the 5' RACE reads with MiXCR anew, one entry per CDR3 protein. The sample contains around 480,000 distinct CDR3 sequences, under 20% of which appear only once. The sample consisted of blood, either unsorted or a sorted T cell fraction (not recorded which). The receptors originated from a male donor with ankylosing spondylitis. Both conserved end residues are part of each CDR3. The order of the fields is CDR3 protein, clone size, D gene, J gene, V gene. D genes are given only for firm matches. Clone size, where shown, is once, few, many, or a class for clones that have expanded.

CASLDLYNEQFF	-	-	TRBJ2-1	TRBV6-2/TRBV6-3
CASSPGALNYEQYF	few	-	TRBJ2-7	TRBV27
CASSVGETGVSPLHF	-	TRBD1	TRBJ1-6	TRBV9
CASRSLSSRKNTEAFF	few	-	TRBJ1-1	TRBV19
CASSYERKNYGYTF	few	-	TRBJ1-2	TRBV6-5
CASSLFPGLAGWSTDTQYF	few	TRBD2	TRBJ2-3	TRBV11-2
CASSKRQAPDGTIYF	few	-	TRBJ1-3	TRBV12-3/TRBV12-4
CASRGTGGGEKLFF	-	TRBD1	TRBJ1-4	TRBV28
CASSRNRVGTDTQYF	many	-	TRBJ2-3	TRBV5-1
CASSFRGGDNSPLHF	few	-	TRBJ1-6	TRBV7-9
CASSNLAGAYEQYF	-	TRBD2	TRBJ2-7	TRBV11-1
CASSYGEISSYNSPLHF	-	-	TRBJ1-6	TRBV11-2
CASSSRQTNTGELFF	few	-	TRBJ2-2	TRBV7-3
CSARDRRGVTEAFF	few	-	TRBJ1-1	TRBV20-1
CAIGSRAETQYF	few	-	TRBJ2-5	TRBV10-3